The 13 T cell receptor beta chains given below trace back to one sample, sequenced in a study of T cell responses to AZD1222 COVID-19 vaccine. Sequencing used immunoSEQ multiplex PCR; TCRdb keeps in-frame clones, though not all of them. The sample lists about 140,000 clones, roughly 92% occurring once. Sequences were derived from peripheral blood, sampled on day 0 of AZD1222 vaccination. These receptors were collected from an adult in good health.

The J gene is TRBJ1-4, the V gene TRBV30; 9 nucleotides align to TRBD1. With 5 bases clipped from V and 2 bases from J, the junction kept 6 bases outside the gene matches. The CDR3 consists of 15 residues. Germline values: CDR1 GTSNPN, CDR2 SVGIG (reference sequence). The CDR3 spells CAWQQGADTNEKLFF. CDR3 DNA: TGTGCCTGGCAACAGGGGGCGGATACTAATGAAAAACTGTTTTTT.

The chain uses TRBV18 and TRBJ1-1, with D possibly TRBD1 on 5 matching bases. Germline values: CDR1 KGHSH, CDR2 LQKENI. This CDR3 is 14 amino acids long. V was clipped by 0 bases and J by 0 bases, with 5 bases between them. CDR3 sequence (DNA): TGTGCCAGCTCACCACCGGGGGTGAACACTGAAGCTTTCTTT. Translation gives CASSPPGVNTEAFF.

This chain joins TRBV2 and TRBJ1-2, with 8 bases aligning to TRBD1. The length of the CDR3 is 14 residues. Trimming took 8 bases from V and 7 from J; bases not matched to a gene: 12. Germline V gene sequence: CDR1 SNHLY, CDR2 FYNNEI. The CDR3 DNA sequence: TGTGCCAGCTGGGGGCAGGGGGCGAGTCGTGGCTACACCTTC. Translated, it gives CASWGQGASRGYTF.

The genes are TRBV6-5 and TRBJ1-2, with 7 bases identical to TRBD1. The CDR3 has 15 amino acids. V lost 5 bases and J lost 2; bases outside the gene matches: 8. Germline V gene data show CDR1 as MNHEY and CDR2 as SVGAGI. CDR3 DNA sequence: TGTGCCAGCAGTCCCAACAGGGGAGCGAACTATGGCTACACCTTC. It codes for CASSPNRGANYGYTF.

The CDR3 spells CATSDAPGLANTGELFF. The CDR3 DNA sequence: TGTGCCACCAGTGATGCACCGGGACTGGCGAACACCGGGGAGCTGTTTTTT. J is TRBJ2-2 and V is TRBV24-1; the D gene is possibly TRBD2 (6 bases). Per germline, CDR1 KGHDR and CDR2 SFDVKD. Trimming shortened V by 3 bases and J by 0 bases, and 13 bases separated the two germline ends. The CDR3 contains 17 residues.

This CDR3 is CASSPRRGTSTDTQYF. CDR3 nucleotides: TGTGCCAGTAGTCCCAGGAGGGGGACTAGCACAGATACGCAGTATTTT. This chain links TRBV19 with TRBJ2-3; D may correspond to TRBD1 or TRBD2 (6 bases each). The V and J ends lost 5 bases and 0 bases respectively, with 15 bases between them. The CDR3 is made up of 16 amino acids. Germline lookup yields CDR1 LNHDA and CDR2 SQIVND (reference sequence).

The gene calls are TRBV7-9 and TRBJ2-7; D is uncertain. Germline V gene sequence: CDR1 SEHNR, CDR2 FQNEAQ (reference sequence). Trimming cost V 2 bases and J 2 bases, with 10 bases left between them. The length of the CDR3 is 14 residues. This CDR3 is CASSLSALTYEQYF. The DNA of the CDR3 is TGTGCCAGCAGCTTATCAGCCCTTACCTACGAGCAGTACTTC.

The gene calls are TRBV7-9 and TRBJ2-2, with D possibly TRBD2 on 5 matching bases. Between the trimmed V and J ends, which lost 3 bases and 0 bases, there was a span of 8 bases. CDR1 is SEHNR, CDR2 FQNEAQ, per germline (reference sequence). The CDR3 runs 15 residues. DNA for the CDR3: TGTGCCAGCAGCTTTCGGGGTCCGAACACCGGGGAGCTGTTTTTT. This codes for CASSFRGPNTGELFF.

The CDR3 sequence: CASSLTPRTYNEQFF. DNA of the CDR3: TGTGCCAGCAGCTTAACCCCCAGAACCTACAATGAGCAGTTCTTC. The genes are TRBV7-3 and TRBJ2-1; no clear D gene. Trimming cost V 0 bases and J 2 bases, with 8 bases left between them. Germline V lookup: CDR1 SGHTA, CDR2 FQGTGA. The CDR3 has 15 amino acids. Based on the CDR3 plus reference TRBV7-3 and TRBJ2-1, the full variable domain is GAGVSQTPSNKVTEKGKYVELRCDPISGHTALYWYRQSLGQGPEFLIYFQGTGAADDSGLPNDRFFAVRPEGSVSTLKIQRTERGDSAVYLCASSLTPRTYNEQFFGPGTRLTVL.

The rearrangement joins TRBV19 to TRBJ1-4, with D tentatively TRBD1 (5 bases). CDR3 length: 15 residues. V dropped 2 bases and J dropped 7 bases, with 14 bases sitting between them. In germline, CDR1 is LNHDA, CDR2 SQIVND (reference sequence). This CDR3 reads CASSISGGYVEKLFF. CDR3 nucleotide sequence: TGTGCCAGTAGTATATCGGGGGGGTACGTTGAAAAACTGTTTTTT.

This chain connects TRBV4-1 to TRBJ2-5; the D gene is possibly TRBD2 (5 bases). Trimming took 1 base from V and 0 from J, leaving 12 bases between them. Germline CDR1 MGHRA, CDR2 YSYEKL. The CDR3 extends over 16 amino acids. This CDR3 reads CASSQGNSAYQETQYF. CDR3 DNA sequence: TGCGCCAGCAGCCAAGGAAATAGCGCGTACCAAGAGACCCAGTACTTC.

The CDR3 sequence is CASSLGLAHTGELFF. CDR3 DNA sequence: TGTGCCAGCAGTTTAGGCCTAGCGCACACCGGGGAGCTGTTTTTT. The gene calls are TRBV6-5 and TRBJ2-2; tentative D call: TRBD2 (6 bases). Trimming shortened V by 4 bases and J by 3 bases, and 12 bases separated the two germline ends. The V gene's germline CDR1 is MNHEY and CDR2 SVGAGI. The CDR3 spans 15 residues.

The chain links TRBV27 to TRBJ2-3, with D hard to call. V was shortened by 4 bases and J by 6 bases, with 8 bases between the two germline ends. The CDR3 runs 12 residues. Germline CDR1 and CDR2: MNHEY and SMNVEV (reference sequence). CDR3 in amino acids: CASSSPLDTQYF. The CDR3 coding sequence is TGTGCCAGCAGTTCTCCCCTGGATACGCAGTATTTT.